This entry lists 18 T cell receptor beta chains sequenced from one sample in a study of OX40 agonist ivuxolimab in advanced cancers. Sequencing used immunoSEQ multiplex PCR; TCRdb keeps in-frame clones, though not all of them. This sample carries around 80,000 clones, approximately 89% of them seen once, and the ten largest clones take around 0.18%. The sample was CD4+ or CD8+ T cells sorted from blood, taken in a trial of the OX40 agonist ivuxolimab. The receptors were gathered from an adult with an advanced solid tumor such as melanoma, head and neck, liver or kidney cancer.

The chain couples TRBV23-1 to TRBJ1-5; 11 bases are shared with TRBD1. TRBV23-1 is flagged as an ORF with uncertain function. Trimming removed 0 bases from V and 6 bases from J; junction bases left unmatched: 19. The CDR3 consists of 21 residues. The CDR3 DNA reads TGCGCCAGCAGTCAATCGGGCGGTAGGACAGGGGGCCCTTTGTTTGGTCAGCCCCAGCATTTT. It is translated as CASSQSGGRTGGPLFGQPQHF.

This chain connects TRBV5-1 to TRBJ1-2; TRBD1 matches at 9 bases. V lost 3 bases to trimming and J lost 4 bases; unmatched junction nucleotides: 1. This CDR3 has 13 residues. Per germline, CDR1 SGHRS and CDR2 YFSETQ. The CDR3 DNA sequence: TGCGCCAGCAGCTCGGGACAGGGCTATGGCTACACCTTC. It is translated as CASSSGQGYGYTF.

The genes are TRBV19 and TRBJ1-5; TRBD1 aligns across 7 bases. The CDR3 has 15 residues. The J segment lost 0 bases and the V segment lost 7 bases, leaving 6 bases of the junction unmatched. The V gene's germline CDR1 is LNHDA and CDR2 SQIVND (reference sequence). CDR3 region: CASTHRQGSNQPQHF. CDR3 DNA: TGTGCCAGTACTCACCGACAGGGTAGCAATCAGCCCCAGCATTTT.

This chain connects TRBV28 to TRBJ2-7; 8 positions match TRBD2. Germline loops: CDR1 MDHEN, CDR2 SYDVKM. Trimming cost V 5 bases and J 9 bases; bases outside gene matches: 6. This CDR3 comprises 12 residues. The DNA of the CDR3 is TGTGCCAGCAGTCCCCACGCGGGGGGGCAGTACTTC. Protein product: CASSPHAGGQYF. The whole variable domain, remainder taken from reference TRBV28 and TRBJ2-7, is DVKVTQSSRYLVKRTGEKVFLECVQDMDHENMFWYRQDPGLGLRLIYFSYDVKMKEKGDIPEGYSVSREKKERFSLILESASTNQTSMYLCASSPHAGGQYFGPGTRLTVT.

The chain recombines TRBV6-6 with TRBJ2-3; D is ambiguous. Trimming removed 6 bases from V and 4 bases from J, with 14 bases in between. CDR1 MNHNY and CDR2 SVGAGI come from the germline V gene (reference sequence). This CDR3 contains 14 residues. Here the CDR3 DNA reads TGTGCCAGCAGCCTAGGAAGGATAGCAGATACGCAGTATTTT. It specifies CASSLGRIADTQYF.

CDR3 coding DNA: TGTGCCAGCAGCCGGTTTAGCGGGGGGGCGGATACGCAGTATTTT. Translating gives CASSRFSGGADTQYF. This chain uses TRBV11-1 with TRBJ2-3; TRBD2 matches at 11 bases. In germline, CDR1 is SGHAT, CDR2 FQDESV (reference sequence). V lost 5 bases, J lost 6 bases, and 7 bases stayed unmatched. This CDR3 region has 15 residues.

A single count supports this clone. The V gene is TRBV5-6, the J gene TRBJ2-6, with D maybe TRBD1 (6 bases). The CDR3 is 17 amino acids. Germline V gives CDR1 SGHDT, CDR2 YYEEEE. The V gene lost 4 bases and the J gene lost 0 bases, with 14 bases spanning the gap. This chain's CDR3 is CASSIVGQPSGANVLTF. The CDR3 DNA reads TGTGCCAGCAGCATTGTTGGACAGCCCTCTGGGGCCAACGTCCTGACTTTC.

This chain connects TRBV25-1 to TRBJ2-3; TRBD2 is a possible D gene (5 bases). The CDR3 runs 14 residues. Germline lookup yields CDR1 MGHDK and CDR2 SYGVNS. V dropped 3 bases and J dropped 6 bases, with 13 bases sitting between them. In nucleotides, the CDR3 is TGTGCCAGCAGTGACGGTTTAGCGTTGGATACGCAGTATTTT. Translation gives CASSDGLALDTQYF.

The V gene is TRBV30, the J gene TRBJ1-3; D not resolved. Germline loops: CDR1 GTSNPN, CDR2 SVGIG (reference sequence). This CDR3 has 13 amino acids. V lost 3 bases and J lost 8, with 14 bases in between. CDR3 in amino acids: CAWRKGSVDTIYF. DNA for the CDR3: TGTGCCTGGAGAAAAGGGTCTGTGGACACCATATATTTT. The variable domain in full, with the rest retrieved from reference TRBV30 and TRBJ1-3, is SQTIHQWPATLVQPVGSPLSLECTVEGTSNPNLYWYRQAAGRGLQLLFYSVGIGQISSEVPQNLSASRPQDRQFILSSKKLLLSDSGFYLCAWRKGSVDTIYFGEGSWLTVV.

The chain carries TRBV7-9 and TRBJ2-1, with D tentatively TRBD2 (5 bases). The CDR3 is made up of 15 amino acids. Germline-derived CDR1 and CDR2 are SEHNR and FQNEAQ (reference sequence). The V and J ends lost 1 base and 9 bases respectively, with 16 bases between them. The CDR3 loop reads CASSLEGLTTSEQFF. The CDR3 region has the DNA TGTGCCAGCAGCTTAGAAGGACTCACCACCTCTGAGCAGTTCTTC.

V and J are TRBV5-1 and TRBJ2-5, with D hard to call. V was trimmed by 0 bases and J by 2 bases, leaving 5 bases between them. Germline V gene lookup returns CDR1 SGHRS and CDR2 YFSETQ. The CDR3 spans 13 residues. CDR3 DNA: TGCGCCAGCAGCTTGGGACCACAAGAGACCCAGTACTTC. Translating it yields CASSLGPQETQYF.

V gene TRBV6-5 combines with J gene TRBJ1-6, with D maybe TRBD1 (6 bases). The germline V and J ends were trimmed by 5 bases and 2 bases, with 7 bases remaining between them. The CDR3 is 14 amino acids. Germline V gives CDR1 MNHEY, CDR2 SVGAGI. The CDR3 bases are TGTGCCAGCAGTACAGGGACCTATAATTCACCCCTCCACTTT. It translates to CASSTGTYNSPLHF.

The chain uses TRBV5-1 and TRBJ2-3; TRBD2 might be the D (7 bases). CDR1 SGHRS and CDR2 YFSETQ come from the germline V gene. With 4 bases removed from V and 3 bases from J, the gap between germline ends came to 30 bases. The CDR3 length is 20 residues. The CDR3 loop reads CASSPERGGIIEATTDTQYF. The CDR3, as DNA: TGCGCCAGCAGCCCAGAGAGGGGGGGCATCATCGAAGCAACAACAGATACGCAGTATTTT.

The chain joins TRBV28 to TRBJ2-5; 8 bases are shared with TRBD1. The length of the CDR3 is 16 residues. Germline trimming cut 5 bases from V and 5 bases from J; bases unmatched to any gene: 13. CDR1 is MDHEN, CDR2 SYDVKM, per germline. Written as DNA, the CDR3 is TGTGCCAGCAGTGCAAGGACAGGGAGTATATGGGAGACCCAGTACTTC. Its protein product is CASSARTGSIWETQYF.

This chain links TRBV28 with TRBJ2-5; 7 bases match TRBD1. After removal of 2 bases from V and 0 bases from J, the junction contained 3 bases not matched to a gene. CDR3 length: 15 residues. Germline V gene data show CDR1 as MDHEN and CDR2 as SYDVKM. For the CDR3, the DNA is TGTGCCAGCAGTTTAGAGGGGGCACACCAAGAGACCCAGTACTTC. Residues: CASSLEGAHQETQYF.

The chain has TRBV6-5 and TRBJ2-2, with 7 bases aligning to TRBD1. CDR1 and CDR2 from the germline V gene are MNHEY and SVGAGI. V lost 5 bases and J lost 5; bases outside the gene matches: 8. The CDR3 length is 15 residues. The CDR3 DNA follows: TGTGCCAGCAGTACGGACAGGCGAAATACCGGGGAGCTGTTTTTT. This gives the protein CASSTDRRNTGELFF.

CDR3 sequence (DNA): TGCGCCAGCAGCTTGGACCAGGGGGGCAATCAGCCCCAGCATTTT. It codes for CASSLDQGGNQPQHF. The chain joins TRBV5-1 to TRBJ1-5; 7 nucleotides line up with TRBD1. J gave up 2 bases and V 0 bases, and 2 bases lay outside the gene matches. The V gene's germline CDR1 is SGHRS and CDR2 YFSETQ. The CDR3 is 15 residues long.

The V call is TRBV10-3, the J call TRBJ1-2; no reliable D call. The CDR3 runs 11 residues. Trimming shortened V by 3 bases and J by 7 bases, and 6 bases separated the two germline ends. Germline CDR1 is ENHRY and CDR2 is SYGVKD. In DNA, the CDR3 is TGTGCCATCAGTGAACAGCGTGGCTACACCTTC. Translation: CAISEQRGYTF.